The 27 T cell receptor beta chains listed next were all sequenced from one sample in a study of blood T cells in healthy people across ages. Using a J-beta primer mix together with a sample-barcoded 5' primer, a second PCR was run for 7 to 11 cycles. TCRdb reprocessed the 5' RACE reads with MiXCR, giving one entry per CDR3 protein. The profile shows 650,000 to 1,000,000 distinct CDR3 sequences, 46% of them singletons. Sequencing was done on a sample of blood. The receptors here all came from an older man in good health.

The CDR3 bases are TGTGCCAGCAGTTTAACGAGGACGCAAGAGACCCAGTTCTTC. It yields the protein CASSLTRTQETQFF. The rearrangement links TRBV27 to TRBJ2-5; D is unresolved. The J call is in doubt because the DNA end fits TRBJ2-1 better. The CDR3 spans 14 residues. The germline CDR1 and CDR2 sequences are MNHEY and SMNVEV (reference sequence).

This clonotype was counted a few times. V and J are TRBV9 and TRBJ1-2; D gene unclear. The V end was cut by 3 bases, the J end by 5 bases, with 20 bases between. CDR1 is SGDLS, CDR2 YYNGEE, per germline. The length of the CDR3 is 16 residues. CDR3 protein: CASSAPSRGRMYGYTF. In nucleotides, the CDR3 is TGTGCCAGCAGCGCCCCTTCGCGAGGGAGAATGTATGGCTACACCTTC.

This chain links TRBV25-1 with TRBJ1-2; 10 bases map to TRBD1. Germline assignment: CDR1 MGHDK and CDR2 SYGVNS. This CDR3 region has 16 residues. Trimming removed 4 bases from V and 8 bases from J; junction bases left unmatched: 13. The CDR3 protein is CASSGGFVGQGLGYTF. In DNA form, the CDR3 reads TGTGCCAGCAGTGGGGGTTTCGTGGGACAGGGGTTAGGCTACACCTTC.

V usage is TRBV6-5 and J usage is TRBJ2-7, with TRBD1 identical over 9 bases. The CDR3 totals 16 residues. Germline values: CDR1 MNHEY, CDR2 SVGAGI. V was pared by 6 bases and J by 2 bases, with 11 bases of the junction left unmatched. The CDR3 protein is CASRPWTGVGTYEQYF. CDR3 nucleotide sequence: TGTGCCAGCAGGCCGTGGACAGGGGTGGGAACCTACGAGCAGTACTTC.

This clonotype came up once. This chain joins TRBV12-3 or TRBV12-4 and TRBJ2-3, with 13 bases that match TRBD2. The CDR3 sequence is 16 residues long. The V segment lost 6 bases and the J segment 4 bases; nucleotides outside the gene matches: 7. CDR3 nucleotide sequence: TGTGCCAGCAGCCGGACTAGCGGGGGTAGAGCAGATACGCAGTATTTT. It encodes CASSRTSGGRADTQYF.

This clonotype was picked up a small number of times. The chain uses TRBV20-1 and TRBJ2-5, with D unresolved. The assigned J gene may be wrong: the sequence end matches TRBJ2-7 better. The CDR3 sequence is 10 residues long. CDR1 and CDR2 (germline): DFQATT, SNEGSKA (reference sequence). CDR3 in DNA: TGCAGTGCTAGTTTTGGCGAGCAGTACTTC. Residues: CSASFGEQYF.

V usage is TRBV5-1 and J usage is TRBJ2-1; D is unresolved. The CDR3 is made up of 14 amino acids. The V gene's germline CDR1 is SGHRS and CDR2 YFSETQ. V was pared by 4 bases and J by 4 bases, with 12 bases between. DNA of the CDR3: TGCGCCAGCAGCCCCCCGACTGGATACAATGAGCAGTTCTTC. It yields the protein CASSPPTGYNEQFF.

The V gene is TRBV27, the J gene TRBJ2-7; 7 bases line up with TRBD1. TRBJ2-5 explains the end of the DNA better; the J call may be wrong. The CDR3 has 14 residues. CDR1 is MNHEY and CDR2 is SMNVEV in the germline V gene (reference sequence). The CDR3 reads CASSTLQGRETQYF. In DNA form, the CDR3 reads TGTGCCAGCAGTACATTACAGGGGAGAGAGACCCAGTACTTC.

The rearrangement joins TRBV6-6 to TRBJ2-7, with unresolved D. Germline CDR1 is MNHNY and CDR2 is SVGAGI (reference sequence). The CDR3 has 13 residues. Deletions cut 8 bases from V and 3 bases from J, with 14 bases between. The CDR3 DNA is TGTGCCAGCTCTGCTCCTGAGTACTACGAGCAGTACTTC. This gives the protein CASSAPEYYEQYF.

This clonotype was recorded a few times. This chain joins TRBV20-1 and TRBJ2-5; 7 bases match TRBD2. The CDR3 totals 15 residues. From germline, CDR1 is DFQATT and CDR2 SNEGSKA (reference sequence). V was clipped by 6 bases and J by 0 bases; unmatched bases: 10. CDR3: CSAAGAAGNQETQYF. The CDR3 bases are TGCAGTGCCGCCGGAGCAGCGGGAAACCAAGAGACCCAGTACTTC.

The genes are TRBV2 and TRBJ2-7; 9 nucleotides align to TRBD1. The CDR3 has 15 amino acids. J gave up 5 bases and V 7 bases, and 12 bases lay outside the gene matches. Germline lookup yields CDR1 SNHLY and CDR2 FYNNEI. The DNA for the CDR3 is TGTGCCAGCAAGGAGATCCGGGACAGGGTCGACGAGCAGTACTTC. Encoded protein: CASKEIRDRVDEQYF.

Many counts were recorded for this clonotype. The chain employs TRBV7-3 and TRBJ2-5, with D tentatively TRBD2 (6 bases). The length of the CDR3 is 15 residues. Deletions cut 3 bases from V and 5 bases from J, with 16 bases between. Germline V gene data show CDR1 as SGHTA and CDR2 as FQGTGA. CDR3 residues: CASSLKGGVDETQYF. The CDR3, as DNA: TGTGCCAGCAGCTTGAAAGGAGGGGTGGATGAGACCCAGTACTTC.

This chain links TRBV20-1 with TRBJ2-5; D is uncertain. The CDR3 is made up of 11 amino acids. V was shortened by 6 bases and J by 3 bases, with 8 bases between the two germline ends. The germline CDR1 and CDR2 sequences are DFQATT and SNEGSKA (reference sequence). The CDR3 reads CSAAHKETQYF. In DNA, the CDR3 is TGCAGTGCCGCCCACAAAGAGACCCAGTACTTC.

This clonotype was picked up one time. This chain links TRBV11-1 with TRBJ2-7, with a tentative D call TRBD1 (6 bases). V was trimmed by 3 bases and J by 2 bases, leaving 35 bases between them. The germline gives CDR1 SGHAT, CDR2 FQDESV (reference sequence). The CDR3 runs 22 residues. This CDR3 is CASSFNPRQRGSAASSPYEQYF. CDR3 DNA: TGTGCCAGCAGCTTTAATCCGCGGCAAAGGGGGTCGGCAGCTAGCTCTCCCTACGAGCAGTACTTC.

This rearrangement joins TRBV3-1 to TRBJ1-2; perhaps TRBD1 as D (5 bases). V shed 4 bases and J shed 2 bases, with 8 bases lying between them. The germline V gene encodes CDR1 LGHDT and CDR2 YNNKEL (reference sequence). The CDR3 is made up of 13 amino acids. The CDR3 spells CASSPRQNYGYTF. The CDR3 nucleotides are TGTGCCAGCAGCCCCCGACAGAACTATGGCTACACCTTC. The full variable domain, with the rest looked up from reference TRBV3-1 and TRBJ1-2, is DTAVSQTPKYLVTQMGNDKSIKCEQNLGHDTMYWYKQDSKKFLKIMFSYNNKELIINETVPNRFSPKSPDKAHLNLHINSLELGDSAVYFCASSPRQNYGYTFGSGTRLTVV.

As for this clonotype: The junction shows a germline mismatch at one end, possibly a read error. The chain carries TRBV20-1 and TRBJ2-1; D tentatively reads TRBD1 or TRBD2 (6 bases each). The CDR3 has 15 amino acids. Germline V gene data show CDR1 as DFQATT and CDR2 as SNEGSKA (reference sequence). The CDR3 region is CSARDPRGGINGQFF. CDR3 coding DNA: TGCAGTGCTAGAGATCCCAGGGGCGGGATCAATGGGCAGTTCTTC.

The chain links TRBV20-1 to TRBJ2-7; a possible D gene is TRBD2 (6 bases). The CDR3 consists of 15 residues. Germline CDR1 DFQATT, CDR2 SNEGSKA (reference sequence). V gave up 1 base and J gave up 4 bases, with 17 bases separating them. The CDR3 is CSARVSRGNRYEQYF. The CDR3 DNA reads TGCAGTGCTAGAGTATCCCGGGGGAATAGGTACGAGCAGTACTTC.

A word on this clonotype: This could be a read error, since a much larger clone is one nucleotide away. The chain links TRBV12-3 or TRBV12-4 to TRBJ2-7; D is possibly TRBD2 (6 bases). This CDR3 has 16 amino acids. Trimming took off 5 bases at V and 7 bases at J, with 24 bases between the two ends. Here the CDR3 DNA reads TGTGCCAGCAGTCATCCCGGGAGCAAGATCCGCAATGAGCAGTACTTC. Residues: CASSHPGSKIRNEQYF.

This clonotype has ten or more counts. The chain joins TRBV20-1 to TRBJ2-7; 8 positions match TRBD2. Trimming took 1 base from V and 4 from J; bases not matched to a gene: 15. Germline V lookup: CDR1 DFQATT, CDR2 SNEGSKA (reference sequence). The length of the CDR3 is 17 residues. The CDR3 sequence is CSARGIRRAGDRYEQYF. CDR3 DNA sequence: TGCAGTGCTAGAGGCATAAGGAGAGCGGGAGATCGGTACGAGCAGTACTTC.

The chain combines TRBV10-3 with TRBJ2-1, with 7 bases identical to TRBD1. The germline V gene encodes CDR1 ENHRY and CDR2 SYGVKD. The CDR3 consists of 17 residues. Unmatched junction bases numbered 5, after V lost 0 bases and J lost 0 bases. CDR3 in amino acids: CAISESKGAGSYNEQFF. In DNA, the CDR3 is TGTGCCATCAGTGAGTCGAAGGGGGCGGGCTCCTACAATGAGCAGTTCTTC.

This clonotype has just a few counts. DNA of the CDR3: TGCAGTGCTAGAGCCTGGGGCACCGGGACCACCTACAATGAGCAGTTCTTC. This encodes CSARAWGTGTTYNEQFF. The chain employs TRBV20-1 and TRBJ2-1; D is possibly TRBD1 or TRBD2 (5 bases each). This CDR3 is 17 amino acids long. CDR1 and CDR2 (germline): DFQATT, SNEGSKA (reference sequence). Trimming cost V 1 base and J 2 bases, with 18 bases left between them.

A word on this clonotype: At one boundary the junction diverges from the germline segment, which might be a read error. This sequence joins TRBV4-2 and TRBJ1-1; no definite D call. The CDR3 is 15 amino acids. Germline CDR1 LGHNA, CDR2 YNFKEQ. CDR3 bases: TGTGCCAGCAGCCAGGCCACGGAATGGAACACGGAAGCTTTCTTT. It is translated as CASSQATEWNTEAFF.

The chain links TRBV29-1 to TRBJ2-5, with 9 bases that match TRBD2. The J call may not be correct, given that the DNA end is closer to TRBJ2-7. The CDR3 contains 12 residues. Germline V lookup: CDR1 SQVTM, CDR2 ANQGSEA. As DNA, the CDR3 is TGCAGCGTTAGTCTAGCGGGAAACGAGCAGTACTTC. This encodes CSVSLAGNEQYF.

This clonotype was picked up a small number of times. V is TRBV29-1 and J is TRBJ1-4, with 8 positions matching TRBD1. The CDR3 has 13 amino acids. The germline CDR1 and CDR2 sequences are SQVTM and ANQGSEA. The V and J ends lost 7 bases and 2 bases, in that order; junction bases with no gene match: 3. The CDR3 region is CSADRGTNEKLFF. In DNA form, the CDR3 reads TGCAGCGCCGACAGGGGTACTAATGAAAAACTGTTTTTT.

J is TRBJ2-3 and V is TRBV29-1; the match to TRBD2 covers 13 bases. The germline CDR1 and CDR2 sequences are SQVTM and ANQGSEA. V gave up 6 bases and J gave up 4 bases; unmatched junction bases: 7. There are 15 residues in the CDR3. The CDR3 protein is CSVRTSGSGADTQYF. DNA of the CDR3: TGCAGCGTACGGACTAGCGGGAGTGGGGCAGATACGCAGTATTTT.

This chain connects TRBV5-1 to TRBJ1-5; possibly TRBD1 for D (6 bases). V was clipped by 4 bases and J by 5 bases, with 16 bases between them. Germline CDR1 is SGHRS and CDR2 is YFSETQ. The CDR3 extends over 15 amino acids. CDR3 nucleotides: TGCGCCAGCAGCGAAGGGACAACCTCTGATCAGCCCCAGCATTTT. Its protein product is CASSEGTTSDQPQHF. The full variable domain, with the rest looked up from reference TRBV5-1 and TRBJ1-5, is KAGVTQTPRYLIKTRGQQVTLSCSPISGHRSVSWYQQTPGQGLQFLFEYFSETQRNKGNFPGRFSGRQFSNSRSEMNVSTLELGDSALYLCASSEGTTSDQPQHFGDGTRLSIL.

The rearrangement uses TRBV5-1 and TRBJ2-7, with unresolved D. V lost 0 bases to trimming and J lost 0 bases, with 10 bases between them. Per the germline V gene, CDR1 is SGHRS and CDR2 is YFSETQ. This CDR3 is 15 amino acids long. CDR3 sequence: CASSLAPANSYEQYF. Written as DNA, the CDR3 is TGCGCCAGCAGCTTGGCCCCCGCCAACTCCTACGAGCAGTACTTC.